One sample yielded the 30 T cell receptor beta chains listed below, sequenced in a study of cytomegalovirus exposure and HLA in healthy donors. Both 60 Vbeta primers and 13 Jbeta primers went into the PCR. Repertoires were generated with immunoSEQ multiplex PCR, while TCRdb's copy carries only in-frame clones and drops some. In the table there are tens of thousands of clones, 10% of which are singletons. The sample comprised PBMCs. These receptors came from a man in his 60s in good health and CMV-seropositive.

The CDR3, as DNA: TGTGCCTGGGGGACAGGGGATGAAAAACTGTTTTTT. Protein: CAWGTGDEKLFF. This rearrangement joins TRBV30 to TRBJ1-4; TRBD1 aligns across 10 bases. The germline V gene encodes CDR1 GTSNPN and CDR2 SVGIG (reference sequence). V lost 5 bases, J lost 6 bases, and 0 bases stayed unmatched. The length of the CDR3 is 12 residues.

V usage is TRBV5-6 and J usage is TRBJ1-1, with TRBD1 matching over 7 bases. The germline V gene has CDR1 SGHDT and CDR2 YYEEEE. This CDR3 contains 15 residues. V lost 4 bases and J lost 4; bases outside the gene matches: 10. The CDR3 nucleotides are TGTGCCAGCAGCGCGGGACAGCCGAGGGGCACTGAAGCTTTCTTT. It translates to CASSAGQPRGTEAFF.

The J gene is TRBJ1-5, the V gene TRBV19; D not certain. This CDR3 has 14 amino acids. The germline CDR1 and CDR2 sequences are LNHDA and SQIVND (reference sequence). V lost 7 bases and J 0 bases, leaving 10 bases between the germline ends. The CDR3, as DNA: TGTGCCAGTAACTGGCTAGGTAGCAATCAGCCCCAGCATTTT. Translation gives CASNWLGSNQPQHF.

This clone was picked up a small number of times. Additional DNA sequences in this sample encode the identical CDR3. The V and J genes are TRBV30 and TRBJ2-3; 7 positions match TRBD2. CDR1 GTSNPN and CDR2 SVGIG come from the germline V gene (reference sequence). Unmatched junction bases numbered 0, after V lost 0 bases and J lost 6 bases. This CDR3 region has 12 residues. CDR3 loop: CAWSVGGDTQYF. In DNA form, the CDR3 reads TGTGCCTGGAGTGTCGGGGGGGATACGCAGTATTTT.

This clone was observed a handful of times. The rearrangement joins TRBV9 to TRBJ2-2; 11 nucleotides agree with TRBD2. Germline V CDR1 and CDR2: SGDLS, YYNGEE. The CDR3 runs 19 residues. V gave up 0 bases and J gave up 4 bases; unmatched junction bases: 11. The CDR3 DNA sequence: TGTGCCAGCAGCGTAGATCCTAGCGGGGGGTCCGGGGTCACCGGGGAGCTGTTTTTT. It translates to CASSVDPSGGSGVTGELFF.

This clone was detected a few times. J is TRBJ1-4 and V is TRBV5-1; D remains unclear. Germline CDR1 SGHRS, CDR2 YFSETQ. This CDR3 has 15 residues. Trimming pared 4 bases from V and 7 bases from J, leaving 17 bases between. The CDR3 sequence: CASSPGGEAPEKLFF. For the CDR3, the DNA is TGCGCCAGCAGCCCCGGTGGGGAGGCTCCTGAAAAACTGTTTTTT.

CDR3 DNA sequence: TGTGCCAGCAGCGGGGGGGGGCAGGGAGGAGATACGCAGTATTTT. Encoded protein: CASSGGGQGGDTQYF. The rearrangement links TRBV9 to TRBJ2-3; a possible D gene is TRBD2 (7 bases). CDR1 and CDR2 from the germline V gene are SGDLS and YYNGEE. Trimming pared 3 bases from V and 5 bases from J, leaving 16 bases between. The CDR3 totals 15 residues.

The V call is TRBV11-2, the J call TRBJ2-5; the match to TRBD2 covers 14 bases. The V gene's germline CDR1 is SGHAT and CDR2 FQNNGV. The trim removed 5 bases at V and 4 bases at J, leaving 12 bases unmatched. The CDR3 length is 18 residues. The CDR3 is CASSIRGTSGRQAETQYF. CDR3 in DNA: TGTGCCAGCAGCATACGAGGGACTAGCGGGAGACAAGCAGAGACCCAGTACTTC.

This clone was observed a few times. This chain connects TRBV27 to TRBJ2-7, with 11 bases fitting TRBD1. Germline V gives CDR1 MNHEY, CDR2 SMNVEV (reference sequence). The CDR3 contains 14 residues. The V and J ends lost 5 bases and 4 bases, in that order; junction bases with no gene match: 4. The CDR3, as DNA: TGTGCCAGCAGTACCGGGACAGGGGGGTACGAGCAGTACTTC. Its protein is CASSTGTGGYEQYF.

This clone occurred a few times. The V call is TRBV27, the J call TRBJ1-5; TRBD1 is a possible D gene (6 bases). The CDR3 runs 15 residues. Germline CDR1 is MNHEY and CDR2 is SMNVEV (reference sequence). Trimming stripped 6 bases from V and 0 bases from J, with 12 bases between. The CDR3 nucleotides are TGTGCCAGCAGGGACAGTCCTTATAGCAATCAGCCCCAGCATTTT. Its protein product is CASRDSPYSNQPQHF.

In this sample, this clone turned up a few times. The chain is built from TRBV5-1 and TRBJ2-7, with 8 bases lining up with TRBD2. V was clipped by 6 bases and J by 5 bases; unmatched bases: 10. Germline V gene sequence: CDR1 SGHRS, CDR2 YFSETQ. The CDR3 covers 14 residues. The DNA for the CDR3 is TGCGCCAGCACACCGGGGGGGGTCTTCGACGAGCAGTACTTC. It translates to CASTPGGVFDEQYF.

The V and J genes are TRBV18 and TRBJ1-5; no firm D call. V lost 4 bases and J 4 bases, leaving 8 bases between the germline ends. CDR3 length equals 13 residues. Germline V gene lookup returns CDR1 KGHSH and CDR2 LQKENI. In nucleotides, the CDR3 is TGTGCCAGCTCACGACTGGAGAATCAGCCCCAGCATTTT. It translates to CASSRLENQPQHF.

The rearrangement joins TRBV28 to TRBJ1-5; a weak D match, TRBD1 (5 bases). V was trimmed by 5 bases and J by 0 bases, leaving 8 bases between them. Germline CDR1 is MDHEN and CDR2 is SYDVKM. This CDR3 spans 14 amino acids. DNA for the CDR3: TGTGCCAGCAGTAGGGGTTATAGCAATCAGCCCCAGCATTTT. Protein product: CASSRGYSNQPQHF.

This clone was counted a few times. CDR3 sequence reads: CASSLGGSSYNEQFF. In DNA form, the CDR3 reads TGTGCCAGCAGCTTGGGGGGGAGCTCCTACAATGAGCAGTTCTTC. This chain joins TRBV11-2 and TRBJ2-1; the match to TRBD2 covers 7 bases. The CDR3 has 15 amino acids. Germline trimming cut 3 bases from V and 0 bases from J; bases unmatched to any gene: 2. CDR1 and CDR2 (germline): SGHAT, FQNNGV.

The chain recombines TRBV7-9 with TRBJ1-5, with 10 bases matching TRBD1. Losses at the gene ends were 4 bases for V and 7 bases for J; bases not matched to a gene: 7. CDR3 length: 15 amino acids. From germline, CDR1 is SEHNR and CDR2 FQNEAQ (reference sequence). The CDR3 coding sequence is TGTGCCAGCAGCTCGACCGGGACAGGGGAACAGCCCCAGCATTTT. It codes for CASSSTGTGEQPQHF.

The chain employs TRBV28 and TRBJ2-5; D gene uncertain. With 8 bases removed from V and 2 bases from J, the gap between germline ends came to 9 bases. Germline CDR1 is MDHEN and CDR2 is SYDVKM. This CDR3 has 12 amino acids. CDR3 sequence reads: CASGRRQETQYF. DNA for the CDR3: TGTGCCAGCGGTCGCAGGCAAGAGACCCAGTACTTC.

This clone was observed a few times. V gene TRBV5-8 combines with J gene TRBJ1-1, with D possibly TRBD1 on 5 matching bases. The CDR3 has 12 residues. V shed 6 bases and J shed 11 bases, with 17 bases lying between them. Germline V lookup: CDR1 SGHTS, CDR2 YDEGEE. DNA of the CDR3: TGTGCCAGCACCCTGGGGCCCCCGCCGGCTTTCTTT. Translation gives CASTLGPPPAFF.

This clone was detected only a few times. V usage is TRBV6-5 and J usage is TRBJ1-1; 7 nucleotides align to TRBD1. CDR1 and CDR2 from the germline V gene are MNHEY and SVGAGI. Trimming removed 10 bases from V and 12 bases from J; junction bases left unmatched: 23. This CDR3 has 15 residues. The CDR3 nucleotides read TGTGCCACCCAGCCATCAAGGGGGCGCGTATCAAAAACTTTCTTT. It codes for CATQPSRGRVSKTFF.

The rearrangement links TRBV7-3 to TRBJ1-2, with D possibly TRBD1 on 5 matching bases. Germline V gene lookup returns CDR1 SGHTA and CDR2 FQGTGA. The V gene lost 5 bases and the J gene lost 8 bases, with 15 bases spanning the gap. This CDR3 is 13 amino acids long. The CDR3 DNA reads TGTGCCAGCAGCCTCGGACCGACAGAAGGCTACACCTTC. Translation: CASSLGPTEGYTF.

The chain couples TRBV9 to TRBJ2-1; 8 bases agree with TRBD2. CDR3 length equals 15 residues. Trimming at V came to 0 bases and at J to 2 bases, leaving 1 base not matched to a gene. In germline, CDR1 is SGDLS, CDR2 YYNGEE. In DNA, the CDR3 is TGTGCCAGCAGCGTAGAACTAGCGGCCTACAATGAGCAGTTCTTC. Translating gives CASSVELAAYNEQFF. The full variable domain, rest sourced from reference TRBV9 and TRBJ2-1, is DSGVTQTPKHLITATGQRVTLRCSPRSGDLSVYWYQQSLDQGLQFLIQYYNGEERAKGNILERFSAQQFPDLHSELNLSSLELGDSALYFCASSVELAAYNEQFFGPGTRLTVL.

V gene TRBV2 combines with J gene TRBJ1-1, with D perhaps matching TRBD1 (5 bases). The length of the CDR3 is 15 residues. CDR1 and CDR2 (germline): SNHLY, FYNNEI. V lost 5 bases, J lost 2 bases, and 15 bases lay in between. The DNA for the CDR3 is TGTGCCAGCAGTTTCCAGGGCCACCCCAACACTGAAGCTTTCTTT. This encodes CASSFQGHPNTEAFF.

The CDR3 bases are TGCGCCAGCAGTCCGGAGGGGGGGACGAACACCGGGGAGCTGTTTTTT. This codes for CASSPEGGTNTGELFF. V gene TRBV5-1 combines with J gene TRBJ2-2, with D possibly being TRBD2 (7 bases). Germline CDR1 is SGHRS and CDR2 is YFSETQ. The germline V and J ends were trimmed by 5 bases and 0 bases, with 14 bases remaining between them. This CDR3 is 16 amino acids long.

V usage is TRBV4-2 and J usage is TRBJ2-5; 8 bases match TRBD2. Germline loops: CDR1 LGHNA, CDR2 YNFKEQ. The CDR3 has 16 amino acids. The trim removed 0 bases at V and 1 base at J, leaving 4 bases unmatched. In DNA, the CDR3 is TGTGCCAGCAGCCAAGATCCCGCGGGGGGCCAAGAGACCCAGTACTTC. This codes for CASSQDPAGGQETQYF.

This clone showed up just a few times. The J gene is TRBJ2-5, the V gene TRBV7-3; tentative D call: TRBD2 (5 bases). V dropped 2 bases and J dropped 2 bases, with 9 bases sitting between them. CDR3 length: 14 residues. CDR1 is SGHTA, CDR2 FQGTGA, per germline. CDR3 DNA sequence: TGTGCCAGCAGCTTAGGTAGCGCGCAAGAGACCCAGTACTTC. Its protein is CASSLGSAQETQYF.

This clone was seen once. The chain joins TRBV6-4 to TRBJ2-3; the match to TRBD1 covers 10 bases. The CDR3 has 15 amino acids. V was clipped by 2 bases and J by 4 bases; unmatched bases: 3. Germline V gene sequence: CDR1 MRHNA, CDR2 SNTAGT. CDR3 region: CASSDGQGVADTQYF. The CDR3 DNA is TGTGCCAGCAGTGACGGACAGGGGGTGGCAGATACGCAGTATTTT.

This CDR3 is CASSRTSAEYEQFF. The CDR3 bases are TGTGCCAGCAGCAGGACTAGCGCTGAGTATGAGCAGTTCTTC. The chain combines TRBV9 with TRBJ2-1; 9 bases fit TRBD2. The ends lost 4 bases at V and 8 bases at J; junction bases unmatched: 7. Looked up from germline, CDR1 is SGDLS and CDR2 is YYNGEE. CDR3 length: 14 residues.

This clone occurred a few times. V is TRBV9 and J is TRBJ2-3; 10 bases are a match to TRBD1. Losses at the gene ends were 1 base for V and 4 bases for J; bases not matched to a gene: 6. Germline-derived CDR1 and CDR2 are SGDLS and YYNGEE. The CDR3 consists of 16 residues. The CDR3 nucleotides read TGTGCCAGCAGCGTACCAGGACAGGGGGAGGCAGATACGCAGTATTTT. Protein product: CASSVPGQGEADTQYF.

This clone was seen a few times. CDR3 coding DNA: TGTGCCAGCAGCTTGGAAAGGGGAGGATTGGCAGATACGCAGTATTTT. Protein product: CASSLERGGLADTQYF. The chain combines TRBV7-9 with TRBJ2-3; a weak D match, TRBD2 (6 bases). Germline V CDR1 and CDR2: SEHNR, FQNEAQ (reference sequence). The V end lost 3 bases, the J end lost 4 bases, and 17 bases lay between the germline ends. The CDR3 extends over 16 amino acids.

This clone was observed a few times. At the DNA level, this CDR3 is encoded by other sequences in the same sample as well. The CDR3 DNA reads TGCGCCAGCAGTGAAGCGGAAGGGACACAACGATCCCAGCAGTACGTC. Its protein is CASSEAEGTQRSQQYV. The chain employs TRBV2 and TRBJ2-7; a possible D gene is TRBD1 (6 bases). There are 16 residues in the CDR3. Looked up from germline, CDR1 is SNHLY and CDR2 is FYNNEI.

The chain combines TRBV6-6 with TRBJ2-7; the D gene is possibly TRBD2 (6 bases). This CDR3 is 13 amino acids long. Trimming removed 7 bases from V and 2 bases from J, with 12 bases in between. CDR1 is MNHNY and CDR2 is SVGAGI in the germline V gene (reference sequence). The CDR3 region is CASNGGTAYEQYF. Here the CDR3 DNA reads TGTGCCAGCAATGGAGGGACTGCCTACGAGCAGTACTTC.